This T cell receptor beta chain was sequenced during a study of tumor-infiltrating lymphocytes in primary liver carcinoma. Looking at the study overall: Patients of both sexes were 30 to 69 years old.

It was from 20-30 mg of unsorted bulk tissue that RNA and DNA were co-extracted. Every tumor sample held more than 85% viable tumor cells. General study findings and limits: Among top clones, only about 7-24% appeared in all five tumor regions. Compared with tumor region pairs, tumor-adjacent and tumor-blood pairs overlapped less.

The input was 450 to 550 ng total RNA; TCR beta cDNA was made from it with a constant-region primer. Library construction for TCR beta comprised three nested multiplex PCR rounds performed with slightly modified ARM-PCR. Rounds one and two of PCR, each of 10 cycles, were primed with TRBV1-TRBV30 forward primers and a C-beta reverse primer. TCRdb redid the calling of the multiplex PCR reads with MiXCR, one entry per CDR3 protein. This table has roughly 20,000 distinct CDR3 sequences, 65% to 85% appearing once. This CDR3 comprises 15 residues. Germline V gene sequence: CDR1 SQVTM, CDR2 ANQGSEA. This clonotype was counted between two and nine times. What it binds is unknown. One end of the junction fails to match germline, which may point to a read error.

The J gene is TRBJ2-7, the V gene TRBV29-1; a possible D gene is TRBD2 (6 bases). Sequenced material: liver tumor tissue from sampling region 4. Documented subset: tumor region T4, right-lateral pole. This TCR derives from a woman aged 25 to 39 with primary liver carcinoma and hepatitis B virus infection. The CDR3 DNA sequence: TGCAGCGCCACTGGGGAAGATAAGGACTACTACAAGCAGTACTTC. Translated: CSATGEDKDYYKQYF.